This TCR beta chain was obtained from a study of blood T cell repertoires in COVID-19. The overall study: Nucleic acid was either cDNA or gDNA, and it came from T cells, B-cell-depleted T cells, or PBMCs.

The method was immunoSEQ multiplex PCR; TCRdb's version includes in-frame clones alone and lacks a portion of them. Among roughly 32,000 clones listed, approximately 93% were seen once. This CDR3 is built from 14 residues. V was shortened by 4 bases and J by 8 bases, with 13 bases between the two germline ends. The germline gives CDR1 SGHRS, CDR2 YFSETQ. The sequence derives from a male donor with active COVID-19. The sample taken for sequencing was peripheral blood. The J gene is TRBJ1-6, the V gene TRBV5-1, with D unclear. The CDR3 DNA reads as TGCGCCAGCAGCCTTGATCCGAGGGATTCACCCCTCCACTTT. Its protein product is CASSLDPRDSPLHF. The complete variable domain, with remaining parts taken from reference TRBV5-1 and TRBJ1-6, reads KAGVTQTPRYLIKTRGQQVTLSCSPISGHRSVSWYQQTPGQGLQFLFEYFSETQRNKGNFPGRFSGRQFSNSRSEMNVSTLELGDSALYLCASSLDPRDSPLHFGNGTRLTVT.